This TCR beta chain was identified during a study of control samples from healthy donors and cancer patients. Assay used: immunoSEQ multiplex PCR; TCRdb lists only in-frame clones, some missing. The sample has some 150,000 clones; under 95% are singletons. Germline V gives CDR1 ENHRY, CDR2 SYGVKD. Trimming stripped 4 bases from V and 2 bases from J, with 8 bases between. The length of the CDR3 is 13 residues. The receptor was derived from a man in his forties in good health. The chain couples TRBV10-3 to TRBJ1-2, with D possibly TRBD1 on 6 matching bases. The material sequenced was blood. CDR3 nucleotides: TGTGCCATCAGTGTCCAGGGGAACTATGGCTACACCTTC. This codes for CAISVQGNYGYTF.